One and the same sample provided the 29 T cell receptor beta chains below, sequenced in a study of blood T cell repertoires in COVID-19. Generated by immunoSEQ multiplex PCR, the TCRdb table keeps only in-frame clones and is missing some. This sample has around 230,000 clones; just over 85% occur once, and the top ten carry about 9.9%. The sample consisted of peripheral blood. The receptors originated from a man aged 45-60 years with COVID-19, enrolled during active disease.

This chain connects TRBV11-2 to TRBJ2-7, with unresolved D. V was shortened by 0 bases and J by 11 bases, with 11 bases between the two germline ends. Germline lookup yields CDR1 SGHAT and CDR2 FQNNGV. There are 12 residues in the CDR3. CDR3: CASSLDGPVEYF. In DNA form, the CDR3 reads TGTGCCAGCAGCTTAGATGGGCCCGTTGAGTACTTC. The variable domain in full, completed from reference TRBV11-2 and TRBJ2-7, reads EAGVAQSPRYKIIEKRQSVAFWCNPISGHATLYWYQQILGQGPKLLIQFQNNGVVDDSQLPKDRFSAERLKGVDSTLKIQPAKLEDSAVYLCASSLDGPVEYFGPGTRLTVT.

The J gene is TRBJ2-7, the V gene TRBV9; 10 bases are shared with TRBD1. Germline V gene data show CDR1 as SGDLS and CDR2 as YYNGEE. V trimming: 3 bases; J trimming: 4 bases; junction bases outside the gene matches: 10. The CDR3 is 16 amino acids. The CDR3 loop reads CASSATPGQGYYEQYF. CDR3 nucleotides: TGTGCCAGCAGCGCTACCCCGGGACAGGGGTATTACGAGCAGTACTTC.

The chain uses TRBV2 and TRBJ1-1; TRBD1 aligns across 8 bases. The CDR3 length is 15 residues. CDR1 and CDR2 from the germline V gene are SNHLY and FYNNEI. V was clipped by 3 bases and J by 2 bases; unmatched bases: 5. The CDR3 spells CASSDPDRVNTEAFF. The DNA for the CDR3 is TGTGCCAGCAGTGATCCGGACAGGGTCAACACTGAAGCTTTCTTT.

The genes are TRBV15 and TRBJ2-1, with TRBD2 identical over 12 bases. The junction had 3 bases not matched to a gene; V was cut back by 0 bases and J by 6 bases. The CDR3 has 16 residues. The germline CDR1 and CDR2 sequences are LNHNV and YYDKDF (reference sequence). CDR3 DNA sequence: TGTGCCACCAGCAGAGATGGGACTAGCGGGCTCAATGAGCAGTTCTTC. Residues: CATSRDGTSGLNEQFF. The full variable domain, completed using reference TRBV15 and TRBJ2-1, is DAMVIQNPRYQVTQFGKPVTLSCSQTLNHNVMYWYQQKSSQAPKLLFHYYDKDFNNEADTPDNFQSRRPNTSFCFLDIRSPGLGDTAMYLCATSRDGTSGLNEQFFGPGTRLTVL.

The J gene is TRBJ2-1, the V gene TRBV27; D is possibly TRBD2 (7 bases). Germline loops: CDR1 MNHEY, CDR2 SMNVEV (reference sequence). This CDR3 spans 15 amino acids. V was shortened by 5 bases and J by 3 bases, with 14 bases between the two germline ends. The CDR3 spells CASSPRGGDYNEQFF. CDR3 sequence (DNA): TGTGCCAGCAGTCCCAGGGGAGGGGACTACAATGAGCAGTTCTTC.

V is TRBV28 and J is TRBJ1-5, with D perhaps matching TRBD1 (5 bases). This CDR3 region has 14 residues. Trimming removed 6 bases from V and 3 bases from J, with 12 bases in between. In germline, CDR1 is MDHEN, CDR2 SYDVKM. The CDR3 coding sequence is TGTGCCAGCAGGACCAGGGTTTCCAATCAGCCCCAGCATTTT. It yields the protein CASRTRVSNQPQHF.

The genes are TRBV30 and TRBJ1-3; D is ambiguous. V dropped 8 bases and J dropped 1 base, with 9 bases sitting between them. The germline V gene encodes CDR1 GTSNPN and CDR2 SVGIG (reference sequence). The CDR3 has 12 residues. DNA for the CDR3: TGTGCCCTCTCCCTTTCTGGAAACACCATATATTTT. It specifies CALSLSGNTIYF.

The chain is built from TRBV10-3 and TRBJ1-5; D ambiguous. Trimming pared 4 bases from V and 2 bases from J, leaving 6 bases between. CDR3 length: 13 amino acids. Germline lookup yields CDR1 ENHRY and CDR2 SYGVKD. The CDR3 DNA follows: TGTGCCATCAGTGTCGAGGGCAATCAGCCCCAGCATTTT. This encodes CAISVEGNQPQHF.

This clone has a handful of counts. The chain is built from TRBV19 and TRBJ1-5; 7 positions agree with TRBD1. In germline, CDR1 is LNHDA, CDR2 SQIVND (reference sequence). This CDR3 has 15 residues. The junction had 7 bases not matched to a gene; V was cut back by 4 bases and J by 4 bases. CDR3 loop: CASSTTGEWNQPQHF. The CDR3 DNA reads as TGTGCCAGTAGTACCACAGGGGAGTGGAATCAGCCCCAGCATTTT.

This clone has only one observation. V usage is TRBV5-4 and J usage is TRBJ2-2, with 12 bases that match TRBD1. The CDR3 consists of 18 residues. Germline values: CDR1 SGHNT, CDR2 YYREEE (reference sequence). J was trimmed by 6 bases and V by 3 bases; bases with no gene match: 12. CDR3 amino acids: CASSSWGQGARMAGELFF. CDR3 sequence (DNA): TGTGCCAGCAGCTCTTGGGGACAGGGGGCGCGAATGGCCGGGGAGCTGTTTTTT.

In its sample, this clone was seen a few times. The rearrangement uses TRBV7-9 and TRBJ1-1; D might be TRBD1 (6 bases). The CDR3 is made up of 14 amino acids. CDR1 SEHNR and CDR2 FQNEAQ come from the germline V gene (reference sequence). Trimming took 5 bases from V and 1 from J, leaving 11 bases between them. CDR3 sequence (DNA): TGTGCCAGCAGCCCAGGGGATACGAACACTGAAGCTTTCTTT. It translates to CASSPGDTNTEAFF.

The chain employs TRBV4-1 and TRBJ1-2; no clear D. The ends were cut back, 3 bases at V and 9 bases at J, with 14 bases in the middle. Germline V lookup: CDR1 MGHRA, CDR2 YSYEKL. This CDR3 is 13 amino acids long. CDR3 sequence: CASSHPPGGRYTF. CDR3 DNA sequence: TGCGCCAGCAGCCATCCCCCGGGAGGACGCTACACCTTC.

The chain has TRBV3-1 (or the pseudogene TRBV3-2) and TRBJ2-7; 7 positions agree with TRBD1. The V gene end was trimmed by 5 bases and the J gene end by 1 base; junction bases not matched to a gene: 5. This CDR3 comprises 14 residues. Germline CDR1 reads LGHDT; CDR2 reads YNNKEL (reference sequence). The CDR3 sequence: CASSAGTVSYEQYF. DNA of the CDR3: TGTGCCAGCAGCGCCGGGACAGTATCCTACGAGCAGTACTTC.

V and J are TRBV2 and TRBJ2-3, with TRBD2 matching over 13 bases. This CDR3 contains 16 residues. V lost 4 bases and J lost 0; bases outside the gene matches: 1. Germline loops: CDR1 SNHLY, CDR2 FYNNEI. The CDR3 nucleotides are TGTGCCAGCAGTGCACTAGCGGGGGGGAGCACAGATACGCAGTATTTT. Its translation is CASSALAGGSTDTQYF.

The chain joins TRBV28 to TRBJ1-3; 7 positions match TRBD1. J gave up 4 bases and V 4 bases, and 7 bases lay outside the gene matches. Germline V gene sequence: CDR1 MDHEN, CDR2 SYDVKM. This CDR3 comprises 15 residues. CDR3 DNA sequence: TGTGCCAGCAGTTCCAGGCCGACAGGGGGAAACACCATATATTTT. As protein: CASSSRPTGGNTIYF.

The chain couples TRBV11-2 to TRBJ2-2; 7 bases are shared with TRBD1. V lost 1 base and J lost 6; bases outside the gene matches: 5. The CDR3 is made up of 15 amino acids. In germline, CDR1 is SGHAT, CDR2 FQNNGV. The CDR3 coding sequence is TGTGCCAGCAGCTTAGTACAGGGGATGCCCGGGGAGCTGTTTTTT. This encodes CASSLVQGMPGELFF.

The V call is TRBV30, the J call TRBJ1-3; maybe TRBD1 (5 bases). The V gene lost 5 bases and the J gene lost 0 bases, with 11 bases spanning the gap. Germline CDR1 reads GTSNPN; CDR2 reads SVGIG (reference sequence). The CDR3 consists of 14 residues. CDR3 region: CAWGRDSSGNTIYF. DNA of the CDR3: TGTGCCTGGGGACGAGACAGCTCTGGAAACACCATATATTTT. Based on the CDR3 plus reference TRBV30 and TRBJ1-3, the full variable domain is SQTIHQWPATLVQPVGSPLSLECTVEGTSNPNLYWYRQAAGRGLQLLFYSVGIGQISSEVPQNLSASRPQDRQFILSSKKLLLSDSGFYLCAWGRDSSGNTIYFGEGSWLTVV.

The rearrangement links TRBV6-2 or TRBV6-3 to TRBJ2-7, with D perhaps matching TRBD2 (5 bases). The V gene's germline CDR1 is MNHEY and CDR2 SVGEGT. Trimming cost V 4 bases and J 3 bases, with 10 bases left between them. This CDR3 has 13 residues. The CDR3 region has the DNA TGTGCCAGCAGTTCCCCGGCGGGCTACGAGCAGTACTTC. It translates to CASSSPAGYEQYF.

This CDR3 reads CASRLRDISYEQYF. CDR3 nucleotide sequence: TGTGCCAGCAGATTACGGGACATCTCCTACGAGCAGTACTTC. This sequence joins TRBV6-5 and TRBJ2-7, with a possible D match to TRBD1 (6 bases). Per germline, CDR1 MNHEY and CDR2 SVGAGI. Trimming removed 6 bases at V and 0 bases at J, with 12 bases between. This CDR3 comprises 14 residues.

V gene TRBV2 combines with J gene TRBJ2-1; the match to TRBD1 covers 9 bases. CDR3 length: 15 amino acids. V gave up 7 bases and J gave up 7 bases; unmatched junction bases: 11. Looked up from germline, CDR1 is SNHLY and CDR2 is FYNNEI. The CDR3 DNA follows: TGTGCCAGCAACGCGTTGGGACAGGGTAGTAATGAGCAGTTCTTC. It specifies CASNALGQGSNEQFF.

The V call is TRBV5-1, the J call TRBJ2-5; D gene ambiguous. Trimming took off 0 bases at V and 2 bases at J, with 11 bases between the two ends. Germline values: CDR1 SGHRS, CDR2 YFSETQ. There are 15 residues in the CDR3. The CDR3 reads CASSLAQSSQETQYF. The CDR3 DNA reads TGCGCCAGCAGCTTGGCTCAGTCTAGTCAAGAGACCCAGTACTTC.

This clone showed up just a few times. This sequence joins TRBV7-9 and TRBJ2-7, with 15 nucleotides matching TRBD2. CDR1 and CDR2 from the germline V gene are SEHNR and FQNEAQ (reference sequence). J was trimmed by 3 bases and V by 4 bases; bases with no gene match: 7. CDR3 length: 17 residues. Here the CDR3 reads CASSSWTSGRANYEQYF. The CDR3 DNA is TGTGCCAGCAGCTCCTGGACTAGCGGGAGGGCAAACTACGAGCAGTACTTC.

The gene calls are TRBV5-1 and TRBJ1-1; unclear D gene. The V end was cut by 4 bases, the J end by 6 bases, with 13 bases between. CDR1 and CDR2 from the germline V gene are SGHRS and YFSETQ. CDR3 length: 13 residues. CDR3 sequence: CASSDGLGAEAFF. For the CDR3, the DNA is TGCGCCAGCAGCGATGGTCTGGGCGCTGAAGCTTTCTTT.

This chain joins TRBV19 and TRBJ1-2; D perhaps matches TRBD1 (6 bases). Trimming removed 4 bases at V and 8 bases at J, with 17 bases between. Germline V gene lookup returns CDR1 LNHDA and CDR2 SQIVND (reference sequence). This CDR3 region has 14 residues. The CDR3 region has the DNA TGTGCCAGTAGTAACAGGGACCCGCCCCGCGGCTACACCTTC. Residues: CASSNRDPPRGYTF.

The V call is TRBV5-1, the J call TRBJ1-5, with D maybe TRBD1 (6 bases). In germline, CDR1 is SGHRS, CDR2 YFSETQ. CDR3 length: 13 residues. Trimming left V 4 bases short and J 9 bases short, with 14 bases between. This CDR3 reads CASSVWEGGPQHF. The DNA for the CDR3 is TGCGCCAGCAGCGTGTGGGAAGGGGGGCCCCAGCATTTT.

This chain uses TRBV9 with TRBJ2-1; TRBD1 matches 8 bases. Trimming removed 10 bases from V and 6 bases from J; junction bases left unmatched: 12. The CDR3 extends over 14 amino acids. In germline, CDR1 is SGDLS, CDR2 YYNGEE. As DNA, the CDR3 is TGTGCCCGGAGGTGTGACAGGGGTATCAATGAGCAGTTCTTC. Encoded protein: CARRCDRGINEQFF.

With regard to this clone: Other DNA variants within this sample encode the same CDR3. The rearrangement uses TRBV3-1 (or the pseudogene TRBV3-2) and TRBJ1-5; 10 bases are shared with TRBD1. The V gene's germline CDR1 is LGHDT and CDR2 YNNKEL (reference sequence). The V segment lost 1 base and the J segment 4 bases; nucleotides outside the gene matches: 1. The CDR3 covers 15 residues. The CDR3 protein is CASSQGTGGNQPQHF. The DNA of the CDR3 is TGTGCCAGCAGCCAAGGGACAGGGGGAAATCAGCCCCAGCATTTT.

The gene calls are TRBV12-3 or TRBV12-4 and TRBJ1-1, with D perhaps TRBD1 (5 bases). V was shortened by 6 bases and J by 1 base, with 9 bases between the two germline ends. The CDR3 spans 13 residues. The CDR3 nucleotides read TGTGCCAGCAGCACCGGGGGGAACACTGAAGCTTTCTTT. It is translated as CASSTGGNTEAFF.

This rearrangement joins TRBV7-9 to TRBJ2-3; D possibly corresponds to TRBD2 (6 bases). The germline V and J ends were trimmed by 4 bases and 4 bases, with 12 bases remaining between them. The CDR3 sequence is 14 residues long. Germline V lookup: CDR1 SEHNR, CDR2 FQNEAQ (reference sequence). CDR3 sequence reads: CASSSPWGADTQYF. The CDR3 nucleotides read TGTGCCAGCAGCTCCCCGTGGGGGGCAGATACGCAGTATTTT.